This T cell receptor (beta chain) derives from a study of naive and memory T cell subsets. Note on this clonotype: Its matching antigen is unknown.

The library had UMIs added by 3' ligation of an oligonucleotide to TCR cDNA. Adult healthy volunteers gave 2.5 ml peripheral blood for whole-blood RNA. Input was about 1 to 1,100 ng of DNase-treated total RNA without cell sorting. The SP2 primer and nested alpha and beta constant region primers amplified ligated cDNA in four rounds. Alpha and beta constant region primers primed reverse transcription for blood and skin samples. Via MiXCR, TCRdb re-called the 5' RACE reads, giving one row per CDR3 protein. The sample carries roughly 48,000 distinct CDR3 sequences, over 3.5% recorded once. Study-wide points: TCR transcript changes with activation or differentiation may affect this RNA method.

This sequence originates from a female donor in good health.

The CDR3 nucleotides are TGTGCCAGCAGCCTCCTAGGGACAGATACGCAGTATTTT. It encodes CASSLLGTDTQYF. V and J are TRBV5-4 and TRBJ2-3; D uncertain. V was clipped by 4 bases and J by 3 bases, with 9 bases between them. Germline V CDR1 and CDR2: SGHNT, YYREEE (reference sequence). This CDR3 region has 13 residues. The variable domain in full, completed from reference TRBV5-4 and TRBJ2-3, reads ETGVTQSPTHLIKTRGQQVTLRCSSQSGHNTVSWYQQALGQGPQFIFQYYREEENGRGNFPPRFSGLQFPNYSSELNVNALELDDSALYLCASSLLGTDTQYFGPGTRLTVL.